These T cell receptor beta chains were read from a single sample in a study of Ad26.COV2.S vaccination and SARS-CoV-2 variants. Libraries were prepared by immunoSEQ multiplex PCR; TCRdb keeps only in-frame clonotypes and omits some of them. Of about 680,000 clones listed, 80% to 90% were seen once; the top ten hold approximately 1.5%. The sample here was peripheral blood, taken in a trial of Ad26.COV2.S vaccine versus placebo. The receptors originated from a person aged 18-65 years who received the Ad26.COV2.S COVID-19 vaccine or a placebo. Both conserved end residues are part of each CDR3. The D gene is left open where the match is weak. Clone size appears in some rows only: once, few, many, or a class for an expanded clone.

j_call: TRBJ1-6; d_call: .; cdr3_length: 15; clone_size: .; v_call: TRBV4-3; cdr3_aa: CASSQDRPSNSPLHF; cdr3_nt: TGCGCCAGCAGCCAAGATCGGCCTTCTAATTCACCCCTCCACTTT
j_call: TRBJ2-7; d_call: TRBD2; cdr3_length: 12; clone_size: .; v_call: TRBV6-5; cdr3_aa: CASSYRGGEQYF; cdr3_nt: TGTGCCAGCAGCTATCGGGGGGGCGAGCAGTACTTC
j_call: TRBJ2-2; d_call: .; cdr3_length: 19; clone_size: few; v_call: TRBV7-2; cdr3_aa: CASSLAPTGYSGNTGELFF; cdr3_nt: TGTGCCAGCAGCTTAGCGCCGACGGGGTACAGCGGGAACACCGGGGAGCTGTTTTTT
j_call: TRBJ2-7; d_call: TRBD1; cdr3_length: 14; clone_size: .; v_call: TRBV7-8; cdr3_aa: CASSMGQVSYEQYF; cdr3_nt: TGTGCCAGCAGCATGGGACAGGTATCCTACGAGCAGTACTTC
j_call: TRBJ2-7; d_call: .; cdr3_length: 15; clone_size: .; v_call: TRBV5-1; cdr3_aa: CASSETGTVRYEQYF; cdr3_nt: TGCGCCAGCAGCGAAACCGGGACCGTTAGGTACGAGCAGTACTTC
j_call: TRBJ2-7; d_call: TRBD2; cdr3_length: 14; clone_size: .; v_call: TRBV5-6; cdr3_aa: CASSLAGRYYEQYF; cdr3_nt: TGTGCCAGCAGCTTGGCCGGGAGGTACTACGAGCAGTACTTC
j_call: TRBJ2-7; d_call: .; cdr3_length: 14; clone_size: once; v_call: TRBV6-6; cdr3_aa: CASKRMSLSYEQYF; cdr3_nt: TGTGCCAGCAAACGTATGTCTCTATCGTACGAGCAGTACTTC
j_call: TRBJ1-5; d_call: .; cdr3_length: 14; clone_size: .; v_call: TRBV11-2; cdr3_aa: CASSLGGAAGPQHF; cdr3_nt: TGTGCCAGCAGCTTGGGGGGGGCCGCCGGGCCCCAGCATTTT
j_call: TRBJ2-3; d_call: .; cdr3_length: 15; clone_size: .; v_call: TRBV6-2/TRBV6-3; cdr3_aa: CASSYGSVVADTQYF; cdr3_nt: TGTGCCAGCAGTTACGGTAGCGTGGTGGCGGATACGCAGTATTTT
j_call: TRBJ2-5; d_call: .; cdr3_length: 15; clone_size: .; v_call: TRBV2; cdr3_aa: CASSERGLGQETQYF; cdr3_nt: TGTGCCAGCAGTGAAAGGGGACTGGGGCAAGAGACCCAGTACTTC
j_call: TRBJ1-5; d_call: TRBD1; cdr3_length: 15; clone_size: once; v_call: TRBV19; cdr3_aa: CASSKGVQGGQPQHF; cdr3_nt: TGTGCCAGTAGTAAAGGAGTACAGGGGGGTCAGCCCCAGCATTTT
j_call: TRBJ2-1; d_call: .; cdr3_length: 16; clone_size: .; v_call: TRBV7-6; cdr3_aa: CASSLAGKSSYNEQFF; cdr3_nt: TGTGCCAGCAGCTTAGCGGGAAAAAGCTCCTACAATGAGCAGTTCTTC
j_call: TRBJ2-1; d_call: TRBD2; cdr3_length: 16; clone_size: .; v_call: TRBV9; cdr3_aa: CASSVSGDFSYNEQFF; cdr3_nt: TGTGCCAGCAGCGTAAGCGGGGACTTTTCCTACAATGAGCAGTTCTTC
j_call: TRBJ2-2; d_call: TRBD2; cdr3_length: 16; clone_size: .; v_call: TRBV7-7; cdr3_aa: CASSLALSGGSGELFF; cdr3_nt: TGTGCCAGCAGCTTAGCGCTTAGCGGGGGTTCCGGGGAGCTGTTTTTT
j_call: TRBJ2-3; d_call: .; cdr3_length: 13; clone_size: .; v_call: TRBV12-3/TRBV12-4; cdr3_aa: CASKLQGTDTQYF; cdr3_nt: TGTGCCAGCAAGCTACAGGGCACAGATACGCAGTATTTT
j_call: TRBJ2-7; d_call: .; cdr3_length: 12; clone_size: .; v_call: TRBV30; cdr3_aa: CAWRGLSYEQYF; cdr3_nt: TGTGCCTGGAGGGGGCTGAGCTACGAGCAGTACTTC
j_call: TRBJ1-2; d_call: TRBD1; cdr3_length: 15; clone_size: .; v_call: TRBV25-1; cdr3_aa: CASSARTGLVYGYTF; cdr3_nt: TGTGCCAGCAGTGCCCGGACAGGCCTTGTCTATGGCTACACCTTC
j_call: TRBJ2-7; d_call: .; cdr3_length: 15; clone_size: .; v_call: TRBV6-1; cdr3_aa: CASSEAPGQAYEQYF; cdr3_nt: TGTGCCAGCAGTGAAGCACCGGGGCAGGCCTACGAGCAGTACTTC
j_call: TRBJ2-7; d_call: .; cdr3_length: 13; clone_size: once; v_call: TRBV11-2; cdr3_aa: CASSLVRGGEQYF; cdr3_nt: TGTGCCAGCAGCTTAGTCCGAGGGGGGGAGCAGTACTTC
j_call: TRBJ2-3; d_call: TRBD2; cdr3_length: 17; clone_size: .; v_call: TRBV4-2; cdr3_aa: CASSQDLAGGPTDTQYF; cdr3_nt: TGTGCCAGCAGCCAAGATCTTGCGGGAGGGCCCACAGATACGCAGTATTTT
j_call: TRBJ1-5; d_call: .; cdr3_length: 13; clone_size: .; v_call: TRBV3-1/TRBV3-2; cdr3_aa: CASSQVPGTPQHF; cdr3_nt: TGTGCCAGCAGCCAAGTCCCGGGCACGCCCCAGCATTTT
j_call: TRBJ2-7; d_call: TRBD1; cdr3_length: 13; clone_size: .; v_call: TRBV7-8; cdr3_aa: CASSPRTGYEQYF; cdr3_nt: TGTGCCAGCAGCCCGCGGACAGGGTACGAGCAGTACTTC
j_call: TRBJ2-7; d_call: .; cdr3_length: 13; clone_size: .; v_call: TRBV30; cdr3_aa: CAWGRDPSYEQYF; cdr3_nt: TGTGCCTGGGGCAGGGACCCCTCCTACGAGCAGTACTTC
j_call: TRBJ1-1; d_call: .; cdr3_length: 13; clone_size: .; v_call: TRBV6-1; cdr3_aa: CASSESGRAEAFF; cdr3_nt: TGTGCCAGCAGTGAAAGCGGTCGGGCTGAAGCTTTCTTT
j_call: TRBJ1-2; d_call: TRBD1; cdr3_length: 13; clone_size: .; v_call: TRBV10-3; cdr3_aa: CAIGTGESYGYTF; cdr3_nt: TGTGCCATCGGGACAGGGGAAAGCTATGGCTACACCTTC
j_call: TRBJ2-7; d_call: TRBD2; cdr3_length: 14; clone_size: .; v_call: TRBV29-1; cdr3_aa: CSVTPGLGVYEQYF; cdr3_nt: TGCAGCGTCACTCCGGGACTAGGCGTCTACGAGCAGTACTTC
j_call: TRBJ2-1; d_call: TRBD2; cdr3_length: 15; clone_size: .; v_call: TRBV7-2; cdr3_aa: CASSLDRGGNNEQFF; cdr3_nt: TGTGCCAGCAGCTTAGACCGGGGGGGCAACAATGAGCAGTTCTTC
j_call: TRBJ2-1; d_call: TRBD2; cdr3_length: 18; clone_size: once; v_call: TRBV5-4; cdr3_aa: CASSLVGLAGGPRYEQFF; cdr3_nt: TGTGCCAGCAGCTTGGTGGGATTAGCGGGAGGGCCAAGGTATGAGCAGTTCTTC
j_call: TRBJ2-7; d_call: TRBD1; cdr3_length: 15; clone_size: .; v_call: TRBV5-6; cdr3_aa: CASSYLWDRAYEQYF; cdr3_nt: TGTGCCAGCAGTTATCTTTGGGACAGGGCCTACGAGCAGTACTTC
j_call: TRBJ2-7; d_call: .; cdr3_length: 12; clone_size: .; v_call: TRBV11-2; cdr3_aa: CASSFIRYEQYF; cdr3_nt: TGTGCCAGCAGCTTTATTCGGTACGAGCAGTACTTC
j_call: TRBJ1-5; d_call: TRBD1; cdr3_length: 14; clone_size: .; v_call: TRBV19; cdr3_aa: CASSLRTGSQPQHF; cdr3_nt: TGTGCCAGTAGTTTAAGGACAGGAAGTCAGCCCCAGCATTTT
j_call: TRBJ1-3; d_call: .; cdr3_length: 13; clone_size: .; v_call: TRBV12-3/TRBV12-4; cdr3_aa: CASSLIIGNTIYF; cdr3_nt: TGTGCCAGCAGTTTAATCATCGGAAACACCATATATTTT
j_call: TRBJ1-1; d_call: .; cdr3_length: 14; clone_size: few; v_call: TRBV7-2; cdr3_aa: CASSLSHGNTEAFF; cdr3_nt: TGTGCCAGCAGCTTAAGCCACGGTAACACTGAAGCTTTCTTT
j_call: TRBJ2-3; d_call: TRBD2; cdr3_length: 14; clone_size: .; v_call: TRBV4-2; cdr3_aa: CASSPTSGSDTQYF; cdr3_nt: TGTGCCAGCAGTCCCACTAGCGGATCAGATACGCAGTATTTT
j_call: TRBJ2-7; d_call: .; cdr3_length: 13; clone_size: .; v_call: TRBV18; cdr3_aa: CASSGRGPYEQYF; cdr3_nt: TGTGCCAGCTCAGGCAGGGGTCCCTACGAGCAGTACTTC
j_call: TRBJ1-4; d_call: .; cdr3_length: 13; clone_size: .; v_call: TRBV15; cdr3_aa: CATSSEGGEKLFF; cdr3_nt: TGTGCCACCAGCAGTGAAGGGGGTGAAAAACTGTTTTTT
j_call: TRBJ2-3; d_call: TRBD2; cdr3_length: 15; clone_size: .; v_call: TRBV4-2; cdr3_aa: CASSQRVGEGDTQYF; cdr3_nt: TGTGCCAGCAGCCAACGGGTGGGGGAGGGAGATACGCAGTATTTT
j_call: TRBJ1-2; d_call: TRBD1; cdr3_length: 14; clone_size: few; v_call: TRBV10-3; cdr3_aa: CAISNLGTAYGYTF; cdr3_nt: TGTGCCATCAGCAATCTTGGGACAGCTTATGGCTACACCTTC
j_call: TRBJ2-7; d_call: TRBD2; cdr3_length: 15; clone_size: .; v_call: TRBV3-1/TRBV3-2; cdr3_aa: CASSQNSGRAHEQYF; cdr3_nt: TGTGCCAGCAGCCAAAATAGCGGGAGGGCCCACGAGCAGTACTTC
j_call: TRBJ1-1; d_call: .; cdr3_length: 13; clone_size: .; v_call: TRBV11-2; cdr3_aa: CASSPGGNTEAFF; cdr3_nt: TGTGCCAGCAGCCCCGGGGGGAACACTGAAGCTTTCTTT
j_call: TRBJ2-2; d_call: TRBD1; cdr3_length: 16; clone_size: .; v_call: TRBV19; cdr3_aa: CASSIDPAGGDGELFF; cdr3_nt: TGTGCCAGTAGTATAGATCCGGCAGGGGGTGACGGGGAGCTGTTTTTT
j_call: TRBJ1-1; d_call: TRBD1; cdr3_length: 15; clone_size: .; v_call: TRBV10-3; cdr3_aa: CAIRAPGQLNTEAFF; cdr3_nt: TGTGCCATCAGGGCCCCGGGACAGCTGAACACTGAAGCTTTCTTT
j_call: TRBJ1-6; d_call: .; cdr3_length: 14; clone_size: .; v_call: TRBV6-6; cdr3_aa: CATLQSSYNSPLHF; cdr3_nt: TGTGCCACCCTACAGAGCTCCTATAATTCACCCCTCCACTTT
j_call: TRBJ2-7; d_call: .; cdr3_length: 15; clone_size: .; v_call: TRBV11-2; cdr3_aa: CASSLPGQSYGEQYF; cdr3_nt: TGTGCCAGCAGCTTACCGGGACAATCCTACGGCGAGCAGTACTTC
j_call: TRBJ2-5; d_call: TRBD2; cdr3_length: 15; clone_size: .; v_call: TRBV4-3; cdr3_aa: CASSIQRGGGETQYF; cdr3_nt: TGCGCCAGCAGCATCCAGCGGGGGGGCGGAGAGACCCAGTACTTC
j_call: TRBJ2-5; d_call: .; cdr3_length: 13; clone_size: .; v_call: TRBV6-5; cdr3_aa: CASSPQGKETQYF; cdr3_nt: TGTGCCAGCAGTCCACAGGGTAAAGAGACCCAGTACTTC
j_call: TRBJ2-2; d_call: .; cdr3_length: 16; clone_size: .; v_call: TRBV6-2/TRBV6-3; cdr3_aa: CASSRRRAGLLGELFF; cdr3_nt: TGTGCCAGCAGCCGTAGGAGGGCAGGGCTGCTCGGGGAGCTGTTTTTT
j_call: TRBJ1-1; d_call: .; cdr3_length: 13; clone_size: few; v_call: TRBV28; cdr3_aa: CASSWQANTEAFF; cdr3_nt: TGTGCCAGCAGTTGGCAGGCGAACACTGAAGCTTTCTTT
j_call: TRBJ1-2; d_call: TRBD1; cdr3_length: 13; clone_size: .; v_call: TRBV19; cdr3_aa: CASSPGTGDGYTF; cdr3_nt: TGTGCCAGTAGCCCCGGGACAGGGGATGGCTACACCTTC
j_call: TRBJ2-2; d_call: .; cdr3_length: 16; clone_size: once; v_call: TRBV9; cdr3_aa: CASSVSGLGNTGELFF; cdr3_nt: TGTGCCAGCAGCGTAAGTGGCCTTGGGAACACCGGGGAGCTGTTTTTT
j_call: TRBJ1-1; d_call: .; cdr3_length: 13; clone_size: .; v_call: TRBV2; cdr3_aa: CAGSREMNTEAFF; cdr3_nt: TGTGCCGGATCCAGGGAAATGAACACTGAAGCTTTCTTT
j_call: TRBJ1-4; d_call: .; cdr3_length: 14; clone_size: .; v_call: TRBV7-2; cdr3_aa: CASSLASSREKLFF; cdr3_nt: TGTGCCAGCAGCTTAGCCTCTAGTCGGGAAAAACTGTTTTTT